This T cell receptor (beta chain) is from a study of T-cell reconstitution after alpha-beta-depleted transplantation in children. Whole-study findings and limits: T-cell numbers and diversity, one year after transplant, stemmed largely from T cells that were newly produced. Surviving recipient T cells and thymic progenitors produced the high day-60 TCRbeta diversity seen in some patients.

This clonotype showed up just a few times. Antigen specificity is unknown. Germline V gives CDR1 LNHNV, CDR2 YYDKDF (reference sequence). V lost 0 bases and J lost 2, with 4 bases in between. The length of the CDR3 is 13 residues. Preparation of the TCRbeta library was carried out with unique molecular identifiers. TCRdb reanalysed the PCR reads using MiXCR and keeps one entry per CDR3 protein. This table has hundreds of thousands of distinct CDR3 sequences, under 15% appearing once. This receptor was taken from a male patient younger than 18 who had a stem cell transplant for acute myeloid leukemia, so the T cells may come from the graft donor. The specimen was PBMCs, mostly from graft donor cells, collected 360 days after TCRalphabeta/CD19-depleted stem cell transplant. This chain joins TRBV15 and TRBJ2-5; D is unresolved. The CDR3 protein is CATSRDPQETQYF. The CDR3 bases are TGTGCCACCAGCAGAGATCCGCAAGAGACCCAGTACTTC.